This T cell receptor (beta chain) appears in the sequencing data of a study of long-term antiretroviral therapy in people with HIV. With survey level as its setting, the immunoSEQ assay was v3.0. Repertoires were generated with immunoSEQ multiplex PCR, while TCRdb's copy carries only in-frame clones and drops some. The table includes around 37,000 clones, about 82% detected once. Germline assignment: CDR1 SGHRS and CDR2 YFSETQ. The CDR3 contains 14 residues. The J segment lost 10 bases and the V segment lost 0 bases, leaving 9 bases of the junction unmatched. The genes are TRBV5-1 and TRBJ1-1; 7 bases are a match to TRBD1. The source is a man aged 18 to 29 with HIV. The sequences come from unsorted PBMCs, collected around 3.3 years after starting antiretroviral therapy. The CDR3 loop is CASSLVGTVRVAFF. CDR3 coding DNA: TGCGCCAGCAGCTTGGTTGGGACAGTCCGGGTAGCTTTCTTT.